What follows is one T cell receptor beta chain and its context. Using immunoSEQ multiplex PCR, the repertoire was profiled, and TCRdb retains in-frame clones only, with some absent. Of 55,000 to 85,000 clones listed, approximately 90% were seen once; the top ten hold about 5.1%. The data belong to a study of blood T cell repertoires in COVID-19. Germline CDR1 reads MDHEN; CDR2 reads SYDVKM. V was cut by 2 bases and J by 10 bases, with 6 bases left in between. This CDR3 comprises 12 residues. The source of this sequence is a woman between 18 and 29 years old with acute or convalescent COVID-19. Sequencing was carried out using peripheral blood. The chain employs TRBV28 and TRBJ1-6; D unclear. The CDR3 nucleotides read TGTGCCAGCAGTTTACTCTCCTCACCCCTCCACTTT. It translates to CASSLLSSPLHF.